Listed here are 2 T cell receptor beta chains from one sample, sequenced in a study of radiation and T cells in renal cell carcinoma. Only in-frame clones appear in the TCRdb table, and some are missing; sequencing was by immunoSEQ multiplex PCR. Of 40,000 to 60,000 clones in the sample, 65% to 90% were seen once. Time point: baseline pretreatment blood. Treatment specified: 15 Gy SBRT to primary tumor, nephrectomy 4 weeks later. The specimen was blood, collected from a patient whose treatment included radiotherapy and nephrectomy. The origin of the receptors is a woman in her seventies with renal cell carcinoma.

CDR3 residues: CASSTMGSGIETQYF. The CDR3 nucleotides read TGTGCCAGCAGTACCATGGGCAGTGGCATAGAGACCCAGTACTTC. The chain joins TRBV27 to TRBJ2-5; D gene ambiguous. The CDR3 covers 15 residues. V lost 5 bases, J lost 4 bases, and 17 bases lay in between. CDR1 MNHEY and CDR2 SMNVEV come from the germline V gene (reference sequence).

A single count supports this clone. The V and J genes are TRBV15 and TRBJ1-5, with TRBD1 matching over 9 bases. V gave up 0 bases and J gave up 6 bases; unmatched junction bases: 3. Germline V lookup: CDR1 LNHNV, CDR2 YYDKDF (reference sequence). The CDR3 covers 15 residues. The CDR3 loop reads CATSREQGASQPQHF. The CDR3 nucleotides read TGTGCCACCAGCAGAGAACAGGGGGCATCTCAGCCCCAGCATTTT.